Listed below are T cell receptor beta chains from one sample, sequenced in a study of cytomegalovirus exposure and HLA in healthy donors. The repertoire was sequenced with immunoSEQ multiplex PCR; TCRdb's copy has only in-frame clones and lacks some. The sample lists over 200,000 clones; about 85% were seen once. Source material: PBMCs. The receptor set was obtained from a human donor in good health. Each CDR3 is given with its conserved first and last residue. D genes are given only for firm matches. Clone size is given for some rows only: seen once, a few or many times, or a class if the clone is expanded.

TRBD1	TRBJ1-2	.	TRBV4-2	CASSQETGTGSYGYTF	TGTGCCAGCAGCCAGGAAACCGGGACAGGGAGCTATGGCTACACCTTC
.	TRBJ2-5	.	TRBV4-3	CASSQDQGRETQYF	TGCGCCAGCAGCCAAGATCAGGGCAGGGAGACCCAGTACTTC
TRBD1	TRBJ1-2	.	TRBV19	CASSMHRTGNGYTF	TGTGCCAGTAGTATGCACCGGACAGGGAATGGCTACACCTTC
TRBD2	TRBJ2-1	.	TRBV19	CASSISPLFLAGGPVVNNEQFF	TGTGCCAGTAGTATTTCCCCTCTTTTCCTAGCGGGAGGGCCCGTGGTGAACAATGAGCAGTTCTTC
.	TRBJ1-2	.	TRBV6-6	CASSYSTSVNYGYTF	TGTGCCAGCAGTTACTCGACTTCAGTTAACTATGGCTACACCTTC
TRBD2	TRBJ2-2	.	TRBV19	CASSSGTSGTGAGELFF	TGTGCCAGTAGTTCCGGGACTAGCGGGACGGGAGCCGGGGAGCTGTTTTTT
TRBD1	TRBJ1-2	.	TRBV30	CAWRYTGGGGYTF	TGTGCCTGGAGATACACAGGGGGCGGCGGCTACACCTTC
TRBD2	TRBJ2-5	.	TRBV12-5	CASGFATSAYQETQYF	TGTGCTAGTGGTTTCGCGACTAGCGCGTACCAAGAGACCCAGTACTTC
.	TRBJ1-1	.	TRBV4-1	CASSQGSLLVGGVNTEAFF	TGCGCCAGCAGCCAGGGTTCCTTGCTTGTGGGGGGAGTAAACACTGAAGCTTTCTTT
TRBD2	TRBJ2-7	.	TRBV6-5	CASSSALAGGPYEQYF	TGTGCCAGCAGTTCCGCCCTAGCGGGAGGGCCGTACGAGCAGTACTTC
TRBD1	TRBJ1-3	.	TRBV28	CASTSQGRGNTIYF	TGTGCCAGCACTTCACAGGGGCGAGGAAACACCATATATTTT
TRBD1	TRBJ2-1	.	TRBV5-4	CASSLGLRTGRSNEQFF	TGTGCCAGCAGCTTGGGATTACGGACAGGGCGTAGCAATGAGCAGTTCTTC
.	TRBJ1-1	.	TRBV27	CASSLSGLPRDTEAFF	TGTGCCAGCAGTTTATCGGGACTCCCGAGAGACACTGAAGCTTTCTTT
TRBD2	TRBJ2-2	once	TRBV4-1	CASSLSGTSDGTGELFF	TGCGCCAGCAGCCTCTCCGGGACTAGCGATGGCACCGGGGAGCTGTTTTTT
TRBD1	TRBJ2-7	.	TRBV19	CASSVGTGLSEQYF	TGTGCCAGTAGTGTCGGGACAGGGCTCTCCGAGCAGTACTTC
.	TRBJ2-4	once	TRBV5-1	CASSGGPGGMVKNIQYF	TGCGCCAGCAGCGGGGGGCCGGGGGGAATGGTCAAAAACATTCAGTACTTC
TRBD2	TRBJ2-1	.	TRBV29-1	CSVEDRAGAISYNEQFF	TGCAGCGTTGAAGATCGCGCGGGAGCGATCTCCTACAATGAGCAGTTCTTC
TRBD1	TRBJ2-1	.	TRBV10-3	CAITSDRAYNEQFF	TGTGCCATCACTTCGGACAGGGCCTACAATGAGCAGTTCTTC
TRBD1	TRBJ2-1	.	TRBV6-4	CASSNQGQGRANEQFF	TGTGCCAGCAGCAACCAAGGACAGGGGAGGGCAAATGAGCAGTTCTTC
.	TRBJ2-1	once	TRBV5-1	CASSLPLSSAGNEQFF	TGCGCCAGCAGCTTACCCCTCTCAAGCGCGGGAAATGAGCAGTTCTTC
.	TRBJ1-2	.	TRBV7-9	CASSSNPKTKNYGYTF	TGTGCCAGCAGCTCTAACCCGAAGACAAAAAACTATGGCTACACCTTC
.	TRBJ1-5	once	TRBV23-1	CASIHDRQYRPTNSNQPQHF	TGCGCCAGCATCCACGACCGCCAGTACAGGCCCACTAATAGCAATCAGCCCCAGCATTTT
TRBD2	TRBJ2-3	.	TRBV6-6	CASSPNSGRGTDTQYF	TGTGCCAGCAGCCCCAATAGCGGGAGGGGGACAGATACGCAGTATTTT
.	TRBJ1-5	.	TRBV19	CASSDPGARNQPQHF	TGTGCCAGTAGTGATCCAGGGGCCCGAAATCAGCCCCAGCATTTT
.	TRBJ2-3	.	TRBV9	CASSVEPHAGDTQYF	TGTGCCAGCAGCGTAGAACCACATGCGGGTGATACGCAGTATTTT
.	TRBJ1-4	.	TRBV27	CASSLDRSYEKLFF	TGTGCCAGCAGTTTAGACAGGAGTTATGAAAAACTGTTTTTT
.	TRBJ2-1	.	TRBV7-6	CASSHSTYPSYNEQFF	TGTGCCAGCAGCCATTCAACATACCCTTCCTACAATGAGCAGTTCTTC
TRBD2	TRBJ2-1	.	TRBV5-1	CASSLLAGGQGEQFF	TGCGCCAGCAGCTTACTAGCGGGAGGGCAGGGTGAGCAGTTCTTC
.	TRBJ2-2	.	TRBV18	CASSSTLAQLGELFF	TGTGCCAGCTCATCAACACTAGCTCAACTCGGGGAGCTGTTTTTT
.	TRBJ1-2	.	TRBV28	CASSLRSGYTF	TGTGCCAGCAGTTTACGGAGTGGCTACACCTTC
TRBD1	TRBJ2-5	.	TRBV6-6	CASSLNRGETQYF	TGTGCCAGCAGCCTTAACAGGGGTGAGACCCAGTACTTC
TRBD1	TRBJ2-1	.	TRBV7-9	CASSSPGQSLYNEQFF	TGTGCCAGCAGCTCTCCGGGACAGAGTCTCTACAATGAGCAGTTCTTC
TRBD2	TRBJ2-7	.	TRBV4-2	CASSQEGTSGVNEQYF	TGTGCCAGCAGCCAAGAGGGGACTAGCGGGGTCAACGAGCAGTACTTC
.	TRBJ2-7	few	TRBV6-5	CASSYSDRSYEQYF	TGTGCCAGCAGTTACTCCGACAGGAGTTACGAGCAGTACTTC
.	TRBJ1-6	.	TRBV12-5	CASGSGSYNSPLHF	TGTGCTAGTGGTTCGGGATCTTATAATTCACCCCTCCACTTT
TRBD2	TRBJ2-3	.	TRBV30	CAWNQPGIAGRYTQYF	TGTGCCTGGAATCAACCCGGGATAGCGGGAAGGTATACGCAGTATTTT
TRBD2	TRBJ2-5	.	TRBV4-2	CASSQGRGLAVQETQYF	TGTGCCAGCAGCCAAGGTCGGGGACTAGCGGTGCAAGAGACCCAGTACTTC
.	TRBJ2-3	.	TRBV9	CASSVGNGPLTDTQYF	TGTGCCAGCAGCGTAGGTAACGGTCCCCTCACAGATACGCAGTATTTT
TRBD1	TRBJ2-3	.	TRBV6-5	CASSFGRGQTDTQYF	TGTGCCAGCAGTTTTGGTCGGGGACAGACAGATACGCAGTATTTT
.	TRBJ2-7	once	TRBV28	CASSLTAGWVNEQYF	TGTGCCAGCAGTTTAACGGCAGGGTGGGTCAACGAGCAGTACTTC
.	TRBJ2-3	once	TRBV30	CAWSPSTDTQYF	TGTGCCTGGAGTCCGTCCACAGATACGCAGTATTTT
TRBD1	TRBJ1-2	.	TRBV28	CASSLSGGTSFGYTF	TGTGCCAGCAGTTTGTCAGGGGGCACGAGCTTTGGCTACACCTTC
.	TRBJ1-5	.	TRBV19	CASSTSGGGSNQPQHF	TGTGCCAGTAGTACATCGGGGGGCGGAAGCAATCAGCCCCAGCATTTT
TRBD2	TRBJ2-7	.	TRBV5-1	CASSLTAGLEGEQYF	TGCGCCAGCAGCTTGACCGCGGGACTAGAAGGCGAGCAGTACTTC
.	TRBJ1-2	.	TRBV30	CAWSRQLYTF	TGTGCCTGGAGTCGACAGCTCTACACCTTC
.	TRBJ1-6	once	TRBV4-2	CASSQGTGLPLHF	TGTGCCAGCAGCCAAGGAACAGGGCTTCCCCTCCACTTT